The 14 T cell receptor beta chains below come from one sample, sequenced in a study of T cells after yellow fever vaccination. TCRdb processed the 5' RACE reads anew with MiXCR; each CDR3 protein has one entry. The sample carries some 600,000 distinct CDR3 sequences, less than 20% recorded once. The sample in question was PBMCs, obtained 5 to 6 days after the first yellow fever vaccination. These receptors were collected from a young man who received the YFV17D yellow fever vaccine.

This clonotype was counted a few times. The chain carries TRBV6-5 and TRBJ2-7, with D possibly matching TRBD1 (5 bases). The CDR3 runs 11 residues. The V end was cut by 6 bases, the J end by 7 bases, with 10 bases between. Germline lookup yields CDR1 MNHEY and CDR2 SVGAGI. The DNA of the CDR3 is TGTGCCAGCAGCTTAAAGGGGGAGCAGTACTTC. Translating gives CASSLKGEQYF.

This clonotype was seen a handful of times. The chain couples TRBV11-3 to TRBJ2-5; D not certain. The germline V gene encodes CDR1 SGHNT and CDR2 YENEEA. The CDR3 loop spans 14 amino acids. V lost 5 bases to trimming and J lost 1 base, with 11 bases between them. The CDR3 reads CASSADGPQETQYF. In DNA form, the CDR3 reads TGTGCCAGCAGCGCTGACGGTCCCCAAGAGACCCAGTACTTC.

This clonotype was observed a few times. This chain connects TRBV4-1 to TRBJ2-2; possibly TRBD1 for D (5 bases). CDR1 is MGHRA, CDR2 YSYEKL, per germline. Trimming shortened V by 0 bases and J by 0 bases, and 14 bases separated the two germline ends. The CDR3 is 18 amino acids. CDR3 sequence reads: CASSQEDQGTSNTGELFF. The CDR3 DNA sequence: TGCGCCAGCAGCCAAGAGGACCAGGGAACGTCGAACACCGGGGAGCTGTTTTTT.

The chain links TRBV4-3 to TRBJ2-2, with D possibly being TRBD1 or TRBD2 (6 bases each). The ends were cut back, 0 bases at V and 2 bases at J, with 13 bases in the middle. The CDR3 loop spans 17 amino acids. Germline CDR1 and CDR2: LGHNA and YSLEER. The CDR3 DNA reads TGCGCCAGCAGCCAAGATAGGAGGGGGATAAACACCGGGGAGCTGTTTTTT. It codes for CASSQDRRGINTGELFF.

A few counts support this clonotype. The chain combines TRBV29-1 with TRBJ2-2; TRBD2 matches at 11 bases. The V gene end was trimmed by 7 bases and the J gene end by 3 bases; junction bases not matched to a gene: 4. There are 14 residues in the CDR3. CDR1 and CDR2 (germline): SQVTM, ANQGSEA. The CDR3 nucleotides read TGCAGCGCTGGGACTAGCGGATACACCGGGGAGCTGTTTTTT. It translates to CSAGTSGYTGELFF.

This sequence joins TRBV19 and TRBJ1-2, with a weak D call TRBD1 (6 bases). In germline, CDR1 is LNHDA, CDR2 SQIVND (reference sequence). The CDR3 runs to 14 residues. V was shortened by 9 bases and J by 1 base, with 15 bases between the two germline ends. The CDR3 DNA follows: TGTGCCAGCTGGAACAGGGAACTTAACTATGGCTACACCTTC. Translated: CASWNRELNYGYTF.

The gene calls are TRBV7-3 and TRBJ2-1; D possibly corresponds to TRBD1 (5 bases). V was pared by 5 bases and J by 6 bases, with 17 bases between. Germline V gives CDR1 SGHTA, CDR2 FQGTGA. The CDR3 extends over 15 amino acids. The CDR3 loop reads CASSPQGFDGNEQFF. The CDR3 DNA reads as TGTGCCAGCAGCCCTCAGGGTTTTGATGGCAATGAGCAGTTCTTC.

J is TRBJ1-2 and V is TRBV2; unclear D gene. From germline, CDR1 is SNHLY and CDR2 FYNNEI. Between the trimmed V and J ends, which lost 3 bases and 5 bases, there was a span of 10 bases. This CDR3 has 13 residues. CDR3 residues: CASSDPDGYGYTF. The CDR3 nucleotides read TGTGCCAGCAGTGACCCGGACGGGTATGGCTACACCTTC.

This clonotype has just a few counts. The rearrangement links TRBV20-1 to TRBJ1-4; 7 positions agree with TRBD1. The CDR3 is 13 residues long. Germline trimming cut 6 bases from V and 5 bases from J; bases unmatched to any gene: 6. Germline V gene sequence: CDR1 DFQATT, CDR2 SNEGSKA (reference sequence). The CDR3 loop reads CSARTGGNEKLFF. In DNA, the CDR3 is TGCAGTGCCAGGACAGGCGGAAATGAAAAACTGTTTTTT.

The rearrangement uses TRBV4-3 and TRBJ1-4, with 7 nucleotides matching TRBD1. Losses at the gene ends were 4 bases for V and 7 bases for J; bases not matched to a gene: 9. Looked up from germline, CDR1 is LGHNA and CDR2 is YSLEER. The CDR3 contains 15 residues. The CDR3 coding sequence is TGCGCCAGCAGCCCCCAAGGGCAGGGGGGTGAAAAACTGTTTTTT. Its protein is CASSPQGQGGEKLFF.

A few counts support this clonotype. This rearrangement joins TRBV10-3 to TRBJ2-3, with D perhaps being TRBD1 or TRBD2 (5 bases each). V lost 6 bases, J lost 7 bases, and 17 bases lay in between. The CDR3 is 14 residues long. In germline, CDR1 is ENHRY, CDR2 SYGVKD. CDR3 region: CAIRPGPSTYTQYF. CDR3 DNA: TGTGCCATCAGACCGGGACCCTCTACTTATACGCAGTATTTT.

The genes are TRBV15 and TRBJ2-4; D unclear. V lost 0 bases to trimming and J lost 6 bases, with 9 bases between them. CDR1 is LNHNV, CDR2 YYDKDF, per germline (reference sequence). The CDR3 is made up of 14 amino acids. The CDR3 region has the DNA TGTGCCACCAGCAGAGATTGGCCTACAAACATTCAGTACTTC. Translated: CATSRDWPTNIQYF.

A few counts support this clonotype. The chain recombines TRBV6-1 with TRBJ2-1, with a tentative D call TRBD1 (6 bases). The germline V and J ends were trimmed by 3 bases and 4 bases, with 10 bases remaining between them. Germline V gene lookup returns CDR1 MNHNS and CDR2 SASEGT. The CDR3 covers 14 residues. CDR3 nucleotides: TGTGCCAGCAGTGACCGGGACACTTACAATGAGCAGTTCTTC. Amino acids: CASSDRDTYNEQFF.

For the CDR3, the DNA is TGTGCCAGCAGCTCTACCATGGACCGGGTTGGAAACACCATATATTTT. Translating gives CASSSTMDRVGNTIYF. The V call is TRBV7-6, the J call TRBJ1-3; D call uncertain. The germline CDR1 and CDR2 sequences are SGHVS and FNYEAQ. The V and J ends lost 4 bases and 3 bases respectively, with 16 bases between them. This CDR3 spans 16 amino acids.